The rows below give T cell receptor beta chains drawn from one sample of a study of blood T cell repertoires in COVID-19. Method: immunoSEQ multiplex PCR; TCRdb's copy keeps in-frame clones and lacks some. The table lists 120,000 to 150,000 clones, roughly four fifths of them singletons, with around 15% in the top ten. What was sequenced was peripheral blood. All receptors come from a human donor with acute or convalescent COVID-19. The donor label of this sample is uncertain. Both conserved end residues are part of each CDR3. The D gene is left open where the match is weak. Size is omitted from some rows. Given values are once, few, many or a class for expanded clones.

D | J | size | V | DNA | CDR3
TRBD1 | TRBJ2-4 | once | TRBV4-1 | TGCGCCAGCAGCCAAGATGGCTTGGCCGGACAGGGTTTTATCAAAAACATTCAGTACTTC | CASSQDGLAGQGFIKNIQYF
TRBD2 | TRBJ2-5 | - | TRBV3-1/TRBV3-2 | TGTGCCAGCAGCCAAACTATAGGACTAGCGGGTTCCCGTATGTGGGAGACCCAGTACTTC | CASSQTIGLAGSRMWETQYF
- | TRBJ2-2 | - | TRBV3-1/TRBV3-2 | TGTGCCAGCAGCTATACCAGGGAAGGGGGGGAGCTGTTTTTT | CASSYTREGGELFF
TRBD1 | TRBJ1-1 | - | TRBV6-5 | TGTGCCAGCAGTTACCGAATACAGGGGGCGAACACTGAAGCTTTCTTT | CASSYRIQGANTEAFF
- | TRBJ1-1 | - | TRBV6-4 | TGTGCCAGCACCCTCGACAGGACGAACACTGAAGCTTTCTTT | CASTLDRTNTEAFF
TRBD1 | TRBJ1-4 | - | TRBV6-6 | TGTGCCAGCCTAGACAGGGTTGCTGAAAAACTGTTTTTT | CASLDRVAEKLFF
- | TRBJ1-1 | - | TRBV18 | TGTGCCAGCTCACTACAGGATATAAACACTGAAGCTTTCTTT | CASSLQDINTEAFF
- | TRBJ1-4 | - | TRBV7-9 | TGTGCCAGCAGCTTAGGCGCGGGCCGGGAAAAACTGTTTTTT | CASSLGAGREKLFF
TRBD1 | TRBJ1-4 | - | TRBV7-2 | TGTGCCAGCAGCCGACAGGGTGGCGAAAAACTGTTTTTT | CASSRQGGEKLFF
TRBD1 | TRBJ1-6 | - | TRBV10-3 | TGTGCCATCAGCAGACAGGGAGTCGCAATCGGTTCCTATAATTCACCCCTCCACTTT | CAISRQGVAIGSYNSPLHF
TRBD1 | TRBJ1-1 | - | TRBV13 | TGTGCCAGCAGCCTCCGACAGGGGGCGGTGAACACTGAAGCTTTCTTT | CASSLRQGAVNTEAFF
TRBD2 | TRBJ2-3 | once | TRBV5-1 | TGCGCCAGCAGCTTGGAGTTAGCGGGGGGGATGGATACGCAGTATTTT | CASSLELAGGMDTQYF